Listed below are T cell receptor beta chains from one sample, sequenced in a study of response to subunit inactivated influenza vaccine. MiXCR, applied by TCRdb to the RT-PCR reads, yields one record per CDR3 protein. The table records about 300,000 distinct CDR3 sequences, just over 20% of them present only once. The specimen was PBMCs from blood, collected 21 months after vaccination. These receptors originate from a man between 50 and 75 years old who received an inactivated influenza vaccine. CDR3s include the opening cysteine and the closing phenylalanine or tryptophan. A D gene is named only where the DNA matches it firmly. A clone size is listed for some rows: how often the clone was seen (once, few, many), or a class if it is expanded.

DNA: TGTGCCAGCAGTTACTTTGGAGTAGAGCTGTTTTTT; CDR3: CASSYFGVELFF; V: TRBV6-2/TRBV6-3; D: .; J: TRBJ2-2; size: .
DNA: TGTGCCAGCAACGAAGGCAATCAGCCCCAGCATTTT; CDR3: CASNEGNQPQHF; V: TRBV28; D: .; J: TRBJ1-5; size: many
DNA: TGCAGCGTCTCGACGGGGTTCGACGAGCAGTACTTC; CDR3: CSVSTGFDEQYF; V: TRBV29-1; D: .; J: TRBJ2-7; size: few
DNA: TGCAGCGTCCTAGGGGGCAGGGGCAAAAACATTCAGTACTTC; CDR3: CSVLGGRGKNIQYF; V: TRBV29-1; D: TRBD1; J: TRBJ2-4; size: many
DNA: TGTGCAACATCAACAGGGGGCAGAGGGACAGATACGCAGTATTTT; CDR3: CATSTGGRGTDTQYF; V: TRBV28; D: TRBD1; J: TRBJ2-3; size: .
DNA: TGTGCCAGCAGCTTCTACGCCGGGGCTGGCGCTGAAGCTTTCTTT; CDR3: CASSFYAGAGAEAFF; V: TRBV7-9; D: .; J: TRBJ1-1; size: .
DNA: TGTGCCAGCAGCTTAGCAACGGGACGGTCCTACGAGCAGTACTTC; CDR3: CASSLATGRSYEQYF; V: TRBV7-6; D: .; J: TRBJ2-7; size: few
DNA: TGTGCCAGCGGTTGGGCGCTGAACACTGAAGCTTTCTTT; CDR3: CASGWALNTEAFF; V: TRBV6-2/TRBV6-3; D: .; J: TRBJ1-1; size: few
DNA: TGTGCCAGCAGTAGCGGGCGGAAAGAGACCCAGTACTTC; CDR3: CASSSGRKETQYF; V: TRBV12-3/TRBV12-4; D: .; J: TRBJ2-5; size: .
DNA: TGCGCCAGCAGAGGAGCGGGGGCCTTCACAGATACGCAGTATTTT; CDR3: CASRGAGAFTDTQYF; V: TRBV10-2; D: TRBD2; J: TRBJ2-3; size: .
DNA: TGCAGTACAAACGACCGGGACAGGGAAGAAGTGAACACTGAAGCTTTCTTT; CDR3: CSTNDRDREEVNTEAFF; V: TRBV20-1; D: TRBD1; J: TRBJ1-1; size: .
DNA: TGTGCCAGCAGCTTGGGTAGGACTTCTTACAATGAGCAGTTCTTC; CDR3: CASSLGRTSYNEQFF; V: TRBV5-4; D: .; J: TRBJ2-1; size: .
DNA: TGTGCCAGCAGCCAAAACCTGGGAAACACCATATATTTT; CDR3: CASSQNLGNTIYF; V: TRBV3-1; D: .; J: TRBJ1-3; size: .
DNA: TGTGCCAGCAGCGAAGCGGGGGTTGGCGGGGAGCTGTTTTTT; CDR3: CASSEAGVGGELFF; V: TRBV7-3; D: TRBD2; J: TRBJ2-2; size: few
DNA: TGTGCCAGCAGACCCAGTCGAGGCAATTATAATTCACCCCTCCACTTT; CDR3: CASRPSRGNYNSPLHF; V: TRBV7-9; D: .; J: TRBJ1-6; size: few
DNA: TGTGCCAGCAGCTTGGGGACAGATAGCAATCAGGCCCAGCATTTT; CDR3: CASSLGTDSNQAQHF; V: TRBV7-9; D: TRBD1; J: TRBJ1-5; size: .
DNA: TGCAGTGCTAAGTCCCTCTTGAACACTGAAGCTTTCTTT; CDR3: CSAKSLLNTEAFF; V: TRBV20-1; D: .; J: TRBJ1-1; size: few
DNA: TGCAGTGCTAGACCAGGGGCGCGTAATCAGCCCCAGCATTTT; CDR3: CSARPGARNQPQHF; V: TRBV20-1; D: .; J: TRBJ1-5; size: .
DNA: TGCGCCAGCAGCCAGGGACAGGGAGCCGACGAGCAGTACTTC; CDR3: CASSQGQGADEQYF; V: TRBV4-3; D: TRBD1; J: TRBJ2-7; size: few
DNA: TGTGCCAGCAAACCCCTCCTCGACAGGATGAGGTATTCACCCCTCCACTTT; CDR3: CASKPLLDRMRYSPLHF; V: TRBV28; D: .; J: TRBJ1-6; size: many
DNA: TGTGCCAGCAGCCCCAGCCCGGACGGGGAGCTGTTTTTT; CDR3: CASSPSPDGELFF; V: TRBV7-6; D: .; J: TRBJ2-2; size: .
DNA: TGCAGCGTTGTGAGTGCGGGAGAGACCCAGTACTTC; CDR3: CSVVSAGETQYF; V: TRBV29-1; D: .; J: TRBJ2-5; size: few
DNA: TGTGCCACCAGCAGGGGACAGGGGGCTGGAGAAAAACTGTTTTTT; CDR3: CATSRGQGAGEKLFF; V: TRBV15; D: TRBD1; J: TRBJ1-4; size: few
DNA: TGTGCCAGCAGCTTACGGGGGGAACTAGCGATAGGAACAGATACGCAGTATTTT; CDR3: CASSLRGELAIGTDTQYF; V: TRBV11-2; D: TRBD2; J: TRBJ2-3; size: few
DNA: TGCGCCAGCAGCCAAGATCCTGGTCCGTCGAACACCGGGGAGCTGTTTTTT; CDR3: CASSQDPGPSNTGELFF; V: TRBV4-3; D: .; J: TRBJ2-2; size: .
DNA: TGTGCCATCAGTGTCGGGGAGTACGAGCAGTACTTC; CDR3: CAISVGEYEQYF; V: TRBV10-3; D: .; J: TRBJ2-7; size: .
DNA: TGCAGCGTCAAGGGACGGACGGAGAACACTGAAGCTTTCTTT; CDR3: CSVKGRTENTEAFF; V: TRBV29-1; D: .; J: TRBJ1-1; size: few
DNA: TGTGCCCAGAGCTGGAGCCGCACAGATACGCAGTATTTT; CDR3: CAQSWSRTDTQYF; V: TRBV10-3; D: .; J: TRBJ2-3; size: .
DNA: TGTGCCAGCAGCTTGGACAGGGTGAGACAGCCCCAGCATTTT; CDR3: CASSLDRVRQPQHF; V: TRBV7-2; D: TRBD1; J: TRBJ1-5; size: .
DNA: TGTGCCAGCAGCCGACTAGCGTATGAGCAGTTCTTC; CDR3: CASSRLAYEQFF; V: TRBV3-1; D: TRBD2; J: TRBJ2-1; size: .
DNA: TGTGCCAGCAGCCTTAGCGGGAGTGGTAACGAGCAGTACTTC; CDR3: CASSLSGSGNEQYF; V: TRBV3-1; D: TRBD2; J: TRBJ2-7; size: few
DNA: TGCAGTGCTACTTTGCGGGGTTTCACAGATACGCAGTATTTT; CDR3: CSATLRGFTDTQYF; V: TRBV20-1; D: .; J: TRBJ2-3; size: .
DNA: TGTGCCAGCTCCCCCCAGACAAGGCCAGAAAAACTGTTTTTT; CDR3: CASSPQTRPEKLFF; V: TRBV27; D: .; J: TRBJ1-4; size: .
DNA: TGTGCCAGCAGCTTCAACAGGGGGGAGACCCAGTACTTC; CDR3: CASSFNRGETQYF; V: TRBV11-2; D: TRBD1; J: TRBJ2-5; size: few
DNA: TGCGCCAGCAGGCAACAGACAGGGTTCCAAGATACGCAGTATTTT; CDR3: CASRQQTGFQDTQYF; V: TRBV4-1; D: TRBD1; J: TRBJ2-3; size: few
DNA: TGTGCCACAAGAGGTAACCTGGGCACTGAAGCTTTCTTT; CDR3: CATRGNLGTEAFF; V: TRBV27; D: .; J: TRBJ1-1; size: many
DNA: TGTGCCAGCAGTTCCACAGGGGTCAGCAATCAGCCCCAGCATTTT; CDR3: CASSSTGVSNQPQHF; V: TRBV27; D: TRBD1; J: TRBJ1-5; size: few
DNA: TGCAGTGCTAGAGGATTTACATCCTACGAGCAGTACTTC; CDR3: CSARGFTSYEQYF; V: TRBV20-1; D: .; J: TRBJ2-7; size: few
DNA: TGTGCCATCAGTGGTGGACAGGGAGATCAGCCCCAGCATTTT; CDR3: CAISGGQGDQPQHF; V: TRBV10-3; D: TRBD1; J: TRBJ1-5; size: few
DNA: TGTGCCAGCAGCCAAACCCTCCGTGGCTACACCTTC; CDR3: CASSQTLRGYTF; V: TRBV3-1; D: .; J: TRBJ1-2; size: .
DNA: TGTGCCAGCAGCCCACGAGTGAACACTGAAGCTTTCTTT; CDR3: CASSPRVNTEAFF; V: TRBV5-4; D: .; J: TRBJ1-1; size: many
DNA: TGTGCCAGCCTAGACAGCATGAACACTGAAGCTTTCTTT; CDR3: CASLDSMNTEAFF; V: TRBV28; D: .; J: TRBJ1-1; size: few
DNA: TGCAGTGCTAGCCAGGCCGCCGTTAACTATGGCTACACCTTC; CDR3: CSASQAAVNYGYTF; V: TRBV20-1; D: .; J: TRBJ1-2; size: few
DNA: TGTGCCAGCAGCCCGGGACCGAACTACGAGCGGTACTTC; CDR3: CASSPGPNYERYF; V: TRBV7-3; D: .; J: TRBJ2-7; size: .
DNA: TGCAGTGCTAGAGATCCACGTGGCAATCAGCCCCAGCATTTT; CDR3: CSARDPRGNQPQHF; V: TRBV20-1; D: .; J: TRBJ1-5; size: .
DNA: TGTGCCAGCAGCCCTAAGCGGGTAGGCCCCTATGGCTACACCTTC; CDR3: CASSPKRVGPYGYTF; V: TRBV12-3/TRBV12-4; D: .; J: TRBJ1-2; size: .
DNA: TGCGCCAGCAGCCAAGATGAGCGAAATCAGCCCCAGCATTTT; CDR3: CASSQDERNQPQHF; V: TRBV4-3; D: .; J: TRBJ1-5; size: many
DNA: TGTGCCAGCAGCACCCCTGGCAGCAATCAGCCCCAGCATTTT; CDR3: CASSTPGSNQPQHF; V: TRBV25-1; D: .; J: TRBJ1-5; size: many
DNA: TGCAGCGTTGAAGATCTTCGGCGGGCTAGCTATGGCTACACCTTC; CDR3: CSVEDLRRASYGYTF; V: TRBV29-1; D: .; J: TRBJ1-2; size: many
DNA: TGTGCCAGCAGTGAGTCCTTGGCAGGGCAGGGCTACACCTTC; CDR3: CASSESLAGQGYTF; V: TRBV6-1; D: .; J: TRBJ1-2; size: few
DNA: TGTGCCAGCAGCAGACATGGGCCTAATGAAAAACTGTTTTTT; CDR3: CASSRHGPNEKLFF; V: TRBV6-1; D: .; J: TRBJ1-4; size: few
DNA: TGTGCCAGCAGTTTGGACGTCGATTCACCCCTCCACTTT; CDR3: CASSLDVDSPLHF; V: TRBV12-3/TRBV12-4; D: .; J: TRBJ1-6; size: .
DNA: TGCGCCAGCAGCCACCGACTAGCGAACCAAGAGACCCAGTACTTC; CDR3: CASSHRLANQETQYF; V: TRBV4-1; D: TRBD2; J: TRBJ2-5; size: few
DNA: TGTGCCAGCAGTTACATGACGGTATGGACCGGGGAGCTGTTTTTT; CDR3: CASSYMTVWTGELFF; V: TRBV6-5; D: .; J: TRBJ2-2; size: .
DNA: TGTGCCAGCACCATAAGGATAATGAACACTGAAGCTTTCTTT; CDR3: CASTIRIMNTEAFF; V: TRBV6-1; D: .; J: TRBJ1-1; size: few
DNA: TGTGCCAGCAGTGAAATCTCGCCGGGACAGGGGATCGGGGAGCTGTTTTTT; CDR3: CASSEISPGQGIGELFF; V: TRBV25-1; D: TRBD1; J: TRBJ2-2; size: .
DNA: TGTGCCAGCAGTGGGACTGGAGAGACCCAGTACTTC; CDR3: CASSGTGETQYF; V: TRBV2; D: .; J: TRBJ2-5; size: few
DNA: TGTGCCAGCAGTTCCCAGAGCTTCCAAGAGACCCAGTACTTC; CDR3: CASSSQSFQETQYF; V: TRBV6-5; D: .; J: TRBJ2-5; size: .
DNA: TGTGCCAGCAGCTTGGAGGGCAGGCCTGCTGAAGCTTTCTTT; CDR3: CASSLEGRPAEAFF; V: TRBV5-5; D: .; J: TRBJ1-1; size: few
DNA: TGTGCCAGCAGCTTAGCAACGCTCCAATCCGACACCATATATTTT; CDR3: CASSLATLQSDTIYF; V: TRBV7-2; D: .; J: TRBJ1-3; size: .